The 28 T cell receptor beta chains given below trace back to one sample, sequenced in a study of T cell changes during pregnancy in multiple sclerosis. Assay: immunoSEQ multiplex PCR; the TCRdb copy retains only in-frame clones and omits some. This sample yields approximately 61,000 clones, of which 75% to 95% are seen a single time; around 3.5% belongs to the top ten. Sequencing used peripheral blood, obtained after pregnancy. The receptors here all came from a female donor in good health, enrolled as a control in a pregnancy study.

The chain links TRBV5-4 to TRBJ1-1; 8 bases are a match to TRBD1. Germline V gives CDR1 SGHNT, CDR2 YYREEE (reference sequence). The CDR3 totals 16 residues. The V gene end was trimmed by 4 bases and the J gene end by 7 bases; junction bases not matched to a gene: 15. The CDR3 sequence is CASSTRQGSVPVEAFF. DNA of the CDR3: TGTGCCAGCAGCACCCGACAGGGGTCCGTTCCCGTTGAAGCTTTCTTT.

The V gene is TRBV19, the J gene TRBJ1-1; D gene ambiguous. Trimming removed 3 bases from V and 0 bases from J, with 11 bases in between. Germline CDR1 is LNHDA and CDR2 is SQIVND (reference sequence). The CDR3 totals 15 residues. The CDR3 bases are TGTGCCAGTAGTATCTTCGGGGAGATGAACACTGAAGCTTTCTTT. Its protein is CASSIFGEMNTEAFF.

The J gene is TRBJ2-1, the V gene TRBV10-3; 7 nucleotides match TRBD2. Germline trimming cut 8 bases from V and 2 bases from J; bases unmatched to any gene: 9. The CDR3 is 15 residues long. Germline V gene sequence: CDR1 ENHRY, CDR2 SYGVKD. The CDR3 here is CAILRGGDPYNEQFF. CDR3 coding DNA: TGTGCCATCCTCCGTGGGGGGGACCCCTACAATGAGCAGTTCTTC.

The V gene is TRBV11-1, the J gene TRBJ1-1; D unclear. The CDR3 has 11 amino acids. Germline V gives CDR1 SGHAT, CDR2 FQDESV (reference sequence). Trimming took off 5 bases at V and 4 bases at J, with 5 bases between the two ends. The CDR3 DNA reads TGTGCCAGCAGCCAGGCCACTGAAGCTTTCTTT. It is translated as CASSQATEAFF.

The chain couples TRBV7-6 to TRBJ2-3, with a possible D match to TRBD2 (6 bases). The CDR3 loop spans 15 amino acids. Trimming stripped 5 bases from V and 2 bases from J, with 14 bases between. Germline CDR1 SGHVS, CDR2 FNYEAQ. The CDR3 is CASSPYREPTDTQYF. CDR3 nucleotides: TGTGCCAGCAGCCCGTATCGGGAGCCCACAGATACGCAGTATTTT.

This CDR3 reads CASSLVPGTGELFF. The CDR3 coding sequence is TGCGCCAGCAGCTTGGTACCCGGGACCGGGGAGCTGTTTTTT. This sequence joins TRBV5-1 and TRBJ2-2; unclear D gene. The CDR3 is 14 residues long. Germline values: CDR1 SGHRS, CDR2 YFSETQ. With 0 bases removed from V and 5 bases from J, the gap between germline ends came to 8 bases.

This clone showed up just once. This rearrangement joins TRBV4-3 to TRBJ2-1; D unclear. This CDR3 region has 17 residues. Trimming shortened V by 0 bases and J by 3 bases, and 15 bases separated the two germline ends. CDR1 and CDR2 (germline): LGHNA, YSLEER. CDR3 in DNA: TGCGCCAGCAGCCAAGATCTTCGCGGCAACATCTACAATGAGCAGTTCTTC. It yields the protein CASSQDLRGNIYNEQFF.

The chain combines TRBV27 with TRBJ2-7, with TRBD2 matching 12 bases. The CDR3 runs to 17 residues. Unmatched junction bases numbered 12, after V lost 5 bases and J lost 4 bases. CDR1 and CDR2 (germline): MNHEY, SMNVEV (reference sequence). The CDR3 loop is CASSPGPTSGRSYEQYF. CDR3 DNA: TGTGCCAGCAGTCCTGGTCCGACTAGCGGGAGATCGTACGAGCAGTACTTC.

The rearrangement links TRBV19 to TRBJ1-3; D is unresolved. This CDR3 has 14 amino acids. Germline V gene data show CDR1 as LNHDA and CDR2 as SQIVND (reference sequence). Trimming removed 7 bases from V and 2 bases from J, with 12 bases in between. The CDR3 DNA is TGTGCCAGTAACCGAGAGGTAACTGGAAACACCATATATTTT. Residues: CASNREVTGNTIYF.

This chain connects TRBV5-1 to TRBJ2-5; the match to TRBD1 covers 7 bases. The J call may be incorrect, as the DNA end agrees better with TRBJ2-7. CDR1 is SGHRS, CDR2 YFSETQ, per germline. The CDR3 length is 15 residues. The CDR3 loop reads CASSLGGTATYEQYF. The CDR3 DNA sequence: TGCGCCAGCAGCTTGGGGGGGACAGCGACCTACGAGCAGTACTTC.

The chain employs TRBV4-3 and TRBJ2-3; D may be TRBD2 (6 bases). There are 15 residues in the CDR3. V lost 0 bases, J lost 6 bases, and 13 bases lay in between. Germline V lookup: CDR1 LGHNA, CDR2 YSLEER. In DNA, the CDR3 is TGCGCCAGCAGCCAAGATTGGGACTCCGGGGATACGCAGTATTTT. Amino acid sequence: CASSQDWDSGDTQYF.

This chain connects TRBV6-5 to TRBJ1-4, with 10 nucleotides matching TRBD1. CDR1 and CDR2 (germline): MNHEY, SVGAGI. The ends lost 6 bases at V and 8 bases at J; junction bases unmatched: 6. This CDR3 is built from 14 residues. CDR3 bases: TGTGCCAGCAGGCGACAGGGGGCATGGGAAAAACTGTTTTTT. Translating gives CASRRQGAWEKLFF.

V and J are TRBV25-1 and TRBJ1-3; D remains ambiguous. The CDR3 is 15 residues long. The V end lost 4 bases, the J end lost 0 bases, and 10 bases lay between the germline ends. CDR1 is MGHDK and CDR2 is SYGVNS in the germline V gene. The chain's CDR3 is CASSGPYLSGNTIYF. Here the CDR3 DNA reads TGTGCCAGCAGTGGGCCTTACCTCTCTGGAAACACCATATATTTT.

In nucleotides, the CDR3 is TGTGCCAGCAGGTCCACAGGGGTGGGTGAAAAACTGTTTTTT. This encodes CASRSTGVGEKLFF. The chain combines TRBV7-9 with TRBJ1-4; 7 bases align to TRBD1. Germline values: CDR1 SEHNR, CDR2 FQNEAQ (reference sequence). The CDR3 runs to 14 residues. V shed 6 bases, J shed 7 bases, and the junction held 8 bases outside the gene matches.

Here the CDR3 DNA reads TGCGCCAGCAGCCAAGAAGGCCCAGGGGCGAACACTGAAGCTTTCTTT. Protein: CASSQEGPGANTEAFF. The chain recombines TRBV4-1 with TRBJ1-1; D is perhaps TRBD1 (6 bases). V lost 0 bases and J 1 base, leaving 12 bases between the germline ends. This CDR3 has 16 residues. The germline V gene encodes CDR1 MGHRA and CDR2 YSYEKL.

This chain uses TRBV5-4 with TRBJ2-3; 12 nucleotides align to TRBD2. Germline CDR1 is SGHNT and CDR2 is YYREEE (reference sequence). The junction had 3 bases not matched to a gene; V was cut back by 3 bases and J by 4 bases. The CDR3 runs to 15 residues. The CDR3 loop is CASSWTSGEADTQYF. CDR3 nucleotide sequence: TGTGCCAGCAGCTGGACTAGCGGGGAAGCAGATACGCAGTATTTT.

With regard to this clone: The junction and the germline gene differ at one end; a read error may be behind it. The chain recombines TRBV29-1 with TRBJ2-2; D may be TRBD2 (6 bases). Germline lookup yields CDR1 SQVTM and CDR2 ANQGSEA. This CDR3 comprises 16 residues. This chain's CDR3 is CSAVGASETNTGELFF. The CDR3 bases are TGCAGCGCCGTAGGGGCTAGCGAGACGAATACCGGGGAGCTGTTTTTT.

The J gene is TRBJ2-5, the V gene TRBV18, with D perhaps matching TRBD1 (5 bases). V lost 3 bases, J lost 2 bases, and 16 bases lay in between. The CDR3 is 16 residues long. Germline assignment: CDR1 KGHSH and CDR2 LQKENI. The CDR3 here is CASSPTYSAGQETQYF. CDR3 coding DNA: TGTGCCAGCTCACCTACCTATAGTGCAGGGCAAGAGACCCAGTACTTC.

The chain has TRBV6-6 and TRBJ1-6; D not certain. This CDR3 is built from 13 residues. V lost 6 bases, J lost 7 bases, and 10 bases lay in between. Germline assignment: CDR1 MNHNY and CDR2 SVGAGI (reference sequence). CDR3 loop: CASSGGRNSPLHF. The CDR3 DNA is TGTGCCAGCAGCGGAGGGCGAAATTCACCCCTCCACTTT.

The V gene is TRBV29-1, the J gene TRBJ1-2; TRBD1 agrees at 8 bases. Germline V gene sequence: CDR1 SQVTM, CDR2 ANQGSEA. J lost 4 bases, V lost 1 base, and 5 bases had no gene match. This CDR3 comprises 14 residues. The CDR3 DNA reads as TGCAGCGTTGAAGGCAGGGGGCGCAGCTATGGCTACACCTTC. Protein sequence: CSVEGRGRSYGYTF.

The chain is built from TRBV7-9 and TRBJ1-2; the D gene is possibly TRBD1 (6 bases). CDR3 size: 13 residues. Trimming stripped 4 bases from V and 8 bases from J, with 14 bases between. CDR1 and CDR2 from the germline V gene are SEHNR and FQNEAQ (reference sequence). DNA for the CDR3: TGTGCCAGCAGCTCCCCCTGGGGGGGCGGCTACACCTTC. Protein product: CASSSPWGGGYTF.

V usage is TRBV30 and J usage is TRBJ1-6, with 10 bases that match TRBD1. CDR3 length equals 14 residues. The junction had 3 bases not matched to a gene; V was cut back by 2 bases and J by 8 bases. CDR1 is GTSNPN, CDR2 SVGIG, per germline (reference sequence). The CDR3: CAWSLGTGDSPLHF. Written as DNA, the CDR3 is TGTGCCTGGAGTCTGGGGACAGGGGATTCACCCCTCCACTTT. The complete variable domain, with remaining parts taken from reference TRBV30 and TRBJ1-6, reads SQTIHQWPATLVQPVGSPLSLECTVEGTSNPNLYWYRQAAGRGLQLLFYSVGIGQISSEVPQNLSASRPQDRQFILSSKKLLLSDSGFYLCAWSLGTGDSPLHFGNGTRLTVT.

The table lists this clone with a count of one. This CDR3 is CASSTAGTPSGANVLTF. CDR3 DNA: TGTGCCAGCAGTACCGCCGGGACACCCTCTGGGGCCAACGTCCTGACTTTC. This chain links TRBV7-2 with TRBJ2-6; a weak D match, TRBD1 (6 bases). From germline, CDR1 is SGHTA and CDR2 FQGNSA. The CDR3 runs to 17 residues. Between the trimmed V and J ends, which lost 6 bases and 0 bases, there was a span of 15 bases.

The gene calls are TRBV4-2 and TRBJ2-7, with 7 bases matching TRBD2. CDR3 size: 13 residues. Unmatched junction bases numbered 3, after V lost 4 bases and J lost 3 bases. The germline CDR1 and CDR2 sequences are LGHNA and YNFKEQ. The CDR3 reads CASSRERDYEQYF. The CDR3 DNA is TGTGCCAGCAGCCGAGAGCGGGACTACGAGCAGTACTTC.

V and J are TRBV28 and TRBJ2-3; 16 bases are a match to TRBD2. The J segment lost 2 bases and the V segment lost 3 bases, leaving 11 bases of the junction unmatched. Germline CDR1 MDHEN, CDR2 SYDVKM. The CDR3 length is 20 residues. For the CDR3, the DNA is TGTGCCAGCAGTTTCTATTTTGGGACTAGCGGGAGGGATCACACAGATACGCAGTATTTT. Translation gives CASSFYFGTSGRDHTDTQYF.

The rearrangement links TRBV6-6 to TRBJ2-3; a possible D gene is TRBD2 (6 bases). The CDR3 has 13 amino acids. Germline CDR1 reads MNHNY; CDR2 reads SVGAGI (reference sequence). V was clipped by 7 bases and J by 6 bases, with 14 bases between them. This chain's CDR3 is CASNPLRGDTQYF. The CDR3 DNA follows: TGTGCCAGCAACCCATTACGGGGGGATACGCAGTATTTT.

The chain has TRBV6-5 and TRBJ2-5; 9 nucleotides match TRBD2. The DNA matches TRBJ2-7 better at its end, which makes the J call doubtful. Germline V CDR1 and CDR2: MNHEY, SVGAGI. The CDR3 runs 15 residues. Here the CDR3 DNA reads TGTGCCAGCAGACGTTCGGCGGGAGGGTCCTACGAGCAGTACTTC. Protein sequence: CASRRSAGGSYEQYF.

V and J are TRBV4-3 and TRBJ2-5; possibly TRBD1 for D (6 bases). The CDR3 has 16 residues. Germline CDR1 is LGHNA and CDR2 is YSLEER. V was cut by 3 bases and J by 1 base, with 15 bases left in between. The CDR3 DNA is TGCGCCAGCAGCCAGACTCTGACAGGCCCCCAAGAGACCCAGTACTTC. Translation: CASSQTLTGPQETQYF.